A selection of T cell receptor beta chains follows, all from one sample in a study of Graves' ophthalmopathy and Graves' hyperthyroidism. TCRdb re-called the multiplex PCR reads through MiXCR, storing one row per CDR3 protein. Among 300,000 to 500,000 distinct CDR3 sequences listed, approximately 15% were seen once. Sequencing was carried out using peripheral blood. The receptors derive from a young woman with stable Graves' hyperthyroidism. Both conserved end residues are part of each CDR3. Fields, in order: clone size, J gene, V gene, D gene, CDR3 DNA, CDR3 protein. A D gene is named only where the DNA matches it firmly. Not all rows give a size; the values are once, few, many and, for expanded clones, a class.

>-|TRBJ1-2|TRBV6-2/TRBV6-3|-
TGTGCCAGCAGTACCTCCGGGGGAAACTATGGCTACACCTTC
CASSTSGGNYGYTF
>-|TRBJ1-5|TRBV2|-
TGTGCCAGCAGTGACAGCCGAAGCAATCAGCCCCAGCATTTT
CASSDSRSNQPQHF
>many|TRBJ2-5|TRBV19|TRBD1
TGTGCCAGTGCCGGGACAGCTATACAGACCCAGTACTTC
CASAGTAIQTQYF
>many|TRBJ2-7|TRBV12-3/TRBV12-4|-
TGTGCCAGCAGTTTAGGAGGGCGGGGTAAGGCGCAGTACTTC
CASSLGGRGKAQYF
>-|TRBJ2-2|TRBV6-4|-
TGTGCCAGCAAACTAGGGAACACCGGGGAGCTGTTTTTT
CASKLGNTGELFF
>-|TRBJ2-1|TRBV7-8|TRBD2
TGTGCCAGCAGCCTACTAGCGGGGGCCCGGCATGAGAAGTTCTTC
CASSLLAGARHEKFF
>few|TRBJ1-6|TRBV20-1|TRBD1
TGCAGTGCTAGAGATGGGACAGGTAATTCACCCCTCCACTTT
CSARDGTGNSPLHF
>few|TRBJ2-5|TRBV4-1|-
TGCGCCAGCAGCCAAGGTTTTGAGGCCCGGGAGACCCAGTACTTC
CASSQGFEARETQYF
>many|TRBJ2-4|TRBV7-2|-
TGTGCCAGCAGCCGGGTGGGGGACATTCAGTACTTC
CASSRVGDIQYF
>many|TRBJ2-5|TRBV2|-
TGTGCCAGCCTGAGTGGGAGCCAAGAGACCCAGTACTTC
CASLSGSQETQYF
>many|TRBJ1-5|TRBV20-1|-
TGCAGTGCTAGGGAAAGGACTCAAGCCAGCTATCAGCCCCAGCATTTT
CSARERTQASYQPQHF
>once|TRBJ1-1|TRBV12-3/TRBV12-4|-
TGTGTCAGCAGTTCCGACAGGCAGGTCACTGAAGCTTTCTTT
CVSSSDRQVTEAFF
>few|TRBJ1-1|TRBV11-3|-
TGTGCCAGCAGCTTACGGCGATGGGGAAAGGGTGAAGCTTTCTTT
CASSLRRWGKGEAFF
>many|TRBJ2-7|TRBV20-1|TRBD1
TGCAGTGCTAGAGATCAGCAGGGGGCCTACGAGCAGTACTTC
CSARDQQGAYEQYF